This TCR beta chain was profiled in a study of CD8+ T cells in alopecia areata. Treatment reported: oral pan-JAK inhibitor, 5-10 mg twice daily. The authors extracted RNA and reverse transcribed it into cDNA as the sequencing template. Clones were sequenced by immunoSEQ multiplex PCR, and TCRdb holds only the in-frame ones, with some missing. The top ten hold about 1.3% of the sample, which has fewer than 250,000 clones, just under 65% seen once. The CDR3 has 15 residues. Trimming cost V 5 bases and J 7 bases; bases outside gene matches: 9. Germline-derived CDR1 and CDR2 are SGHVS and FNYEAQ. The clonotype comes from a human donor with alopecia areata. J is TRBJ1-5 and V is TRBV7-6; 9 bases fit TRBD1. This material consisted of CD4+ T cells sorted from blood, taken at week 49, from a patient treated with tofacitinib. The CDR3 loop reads CASSPGTGIGQPQHF. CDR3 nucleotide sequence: TGTGCCAGCAGCCCGGGGACAGGGATAGGACAGCCCCAGCATTTT.